This entry lists 3 T cell receptor beta chains sequenced from one sample in a study of shared clonotypes between healthy human individuals. Clones were read by immunoSEQ multiplex PCR, and TCRdb kept only the in-frame ones, dropping some. The table shows approximately 2.5 million clones, with around 90% occurring only once. The sample comprised naive CD4+ T cells sorted from blood. The subset: CD45RA+ positively selected. These receptors were obtained from a man aged 18-30 years in good health.

The chain uses TRBV5-1 and TRBJ1-6; the D is unclear. The germline V and J ends were trimmed by 1 base and 10 bases, with 18 bases remaining between them. Germline V CDR1 and CDR2: SGHRS, YFSETQ. CDR3 length: 16 amino acids. In DNA form, the CDR3 reads TGCGCCAGCAGCTTGCGAGACCTTGAGCGGGGATCACCCCTCCACTTT. Protein: CASSLRDLERGSPLHF. Variable domain in full (rest from reference TRBV5-1 and TRBJ1-6): KAGVTQTPRYLIKTRGQQVTLSCSPISGHRSVSWYQQTPGQGLQFLFEYFSETQRNKGNFPGRFSGRQFSNSRSEMNVSTLELGDSALYLCASSLRDLERGSPLHFGNGTRLTVT.

This chain uses TRBV6-1 with TRBJ2-3; tentatively, D is TRBD1 (5 bases). With 8 bases removed from V and 9 bases from J, the gap between germline ends came to 12 bases. The CDR3 consists of 11 residues. Germline-derived CDR1 and CDR2 are MNHNS and SASEGT. The chain's CDR3 is CASGAQWTQYF. CDR3 bases: TGTGCCAGCGGGGCCCAGTGGACGCAGTATTTT.

J is TRBJ2-6 and V is TRBV5-1; no firm D call. CDR1 SGHRS and CDR2 YFSETQ come from the germline V gene. The CDR3 length is 14 residues. V gave up 4 bases and J gave up 1 base, with 6 bases separating them. CDR3 DNA sequence: TGCGCCAGCAGCGGCCCATCTGGGGCCAACGTCCTGACTTTC. It is translated as CASSGPSGANVLTF.